The sequence of this T cell receptor (beta chain) was determined in a study of blood T cells in healthy people across ages. This CDR3 region has 15 residues. In germline, CDR1 is SGDLS, CDR2 YYNGEE. V lost 3 bases and J 4 bases, leaving 14 bases between the germline ends. Isolation of PBMCs gave at least 6 million cells per sample. Using a J-beta primer mix together with a sample-barcoded 5' primer, a second PCR was run for about 6 to 12 cycles. TCRdb redid the calling of the 5' RACE reads with MiXCR, one entry per CDR3 protein. The sample shows 1.5 million to 2 million distinct CDR3 sequences, about 32% of them seen only once.

V is TRBV9 and J is TRBJ2-1; a weak D match, TRBD2 (6 bases). Sequenced sample: blood. The sequence derives from a woman younger than 45 in good health. The CDR3: CASSARGEAYNEQFF. The CDR3, as DNA: TGTGCCAGCAGCGCCCGAGGGGAGGCTTACAATGAGCAGTTCTTC.